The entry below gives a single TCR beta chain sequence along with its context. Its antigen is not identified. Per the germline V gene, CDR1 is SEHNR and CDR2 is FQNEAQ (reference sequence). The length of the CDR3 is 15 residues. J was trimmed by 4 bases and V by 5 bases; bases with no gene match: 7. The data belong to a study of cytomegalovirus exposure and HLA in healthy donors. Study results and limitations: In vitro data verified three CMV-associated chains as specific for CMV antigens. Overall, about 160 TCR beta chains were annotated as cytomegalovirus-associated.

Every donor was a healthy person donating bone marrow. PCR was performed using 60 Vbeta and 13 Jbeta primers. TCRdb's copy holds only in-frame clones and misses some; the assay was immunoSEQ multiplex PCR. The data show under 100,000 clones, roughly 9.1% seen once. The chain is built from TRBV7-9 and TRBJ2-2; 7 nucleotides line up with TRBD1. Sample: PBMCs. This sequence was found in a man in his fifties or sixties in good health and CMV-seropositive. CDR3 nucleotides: TGTGCCAGCAGCCTACCCGGGACAGCCACCGGGGAGCTGTTTTTT. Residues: CASSLPGTATGELFF.